This TCR beta chain emerged from a study of T cells in Graves' hyperthyroidism and ophthalmopathy. This clonotype was detected many times. Researchers took RNA transcripts and amplified the TCR beta CDR3 regions from them. HTBI primers drove first-round RT-PCR of the TCR CDR3. Each CDR3 protein is one row after TCRdb ran MiXCR on the multiplex PCR reads. The table has approximately 620,000 distinct CDR3 sequences, approximately 15% seen once. This CDR3 region has 13 residues. The ends were cut back, 6 bases at V and 3 bases at J, with 9 bases in the middle. The germline CDR1 and CDR2 sequences are SGHAT and FQNNGV.

The sequence derives from a woman aged 25-40 years with Graves' hyperthyroidism that later progressed to Graves' ophthalmopathy. The sequenced sample consisted of blood. This chain links TRBV11-2 with TRBJ1-5, with D perhaps matching TRBD1 (5 bases). This chain's CDR3 is CASSTGHNQPQHF. The CDR3 coding sequence is TGTGCCAGCAGTACCGGACACAATCAGCCCCAGCATTTT.